This TCR beta chain was sequenced in a study of T cells in Graves' hyperthyroidism and ophthalmopathy. Study results and caveats: Ophthalmopathy was predicted by the model a median of approximately 6 months ahead of onset. Most thyroid clonotypes expanded above 0.001 appeared in blood too.

Stable Graves' hyperthyroidism meant no ophthalmopathy progression within 18 months. Researchers barred patients who had uncontrolled infection, other autoimmune disease, pregnancy or lactation. CDR3 size: 15 residues. Trimming left V 10 bases short and J 4 bases short, with 20 bases between. This clonotype was counted at least ten times. Its antigen is still unknown. Amplified TCR beta CDR3 regions derived from RNA transcripts. Carried out on the TCR CDR3, a first-round RT-PCR used the HTBI primer set. TCRdb re-analysed the multiplex PCR reads in MiXCR, keeping a single row per CDR3 protein. The sample consists of around 350,000 distinct CDR3 sequences, about 18% of them appearing once.

This rearrangement joins TRBV12-3 or TRBV12-4 to TRBJ1-5; D call uncertain. The sequencing input was blood. The source is a woman aged 18-29 years with Graves' hyperthyroidism. The CDR3 spells CATARATEDNQPQHF. Written as DNA, the CDR3 is TGTGCCACCGCCCGAGCCACGGAGGATAATCAGCCCCAGCATTTT.